The entry below describes one T cell receptor (beta chain). Its cognate antigen is unknown. This entry comes from a study of cytomegalovirus exposure and HLA in healthy donors. General study results and limits: In a later analysis, TCR beta V- and J-gene trimming was associated with a missense DCLRE1C variant.

Amplification used 60 Vbeta primers and 13 Jbeta primers. Sequencing used immunoSEQ multiplex PCR; TCRdb keeps in-frame clones, though not all of them. Among approximately 100,000 clones, roughly 71% were seen once, and the ten largest hold roughly a tenth. The receptor's source is a man in his forties in good health and CMV-seropositive. The material sequenced was PBMCs.

The CDR3 nucleotides read TGTGCCAGCAGTGTGACTACTAGCACAGATACGCAGTATTTT. Its translation is CASSVTTSTDTQYF. The V gene is TRBV2, the J gene TRBJ2-3; a weak D match, TRBD2 (5 bases). Trimming stripped 4 bases from V and 0 bases from J, with 8 bases between. The CDR3 consists of 14 residues. The germline CDR1 and CDR2 sequences are SNHLY and FYNNEI. Supplemented by reference TRBV2 and TRBJ2-3, the full variable domain reads EPEVTQTPSHQVTQMGQEVILRCVPISNHLYFYWYRQILGQKVEFLVSFYNNEISEKSEIFDDQFSVERPDGSNFTLKIRSTKLEDSAMYFCASSVTTSTDTQYFGPGTRLTVL.